Shown below are 30 T cell receptor beta chains from a single sample sequenced in a study of CD8 T cells in Susac syndrome. cDNA came from roughly 0.47 to 1 ug RNA primed by random hexamers. TCRdb analysed the immunoSEQ multiplex PCR reads with MiXCR anew, one entry per CDR3 protein. The sample contains about 150,000 distinct CDR3 sequences, approximately 95% of which appear only once. The specimen sequenced was CD4+ T cells from PBMCs. The source of these receptors is a human donor with Susac syndrome.

The rearrangement links TRBV7-2 to TRBJ1-5; D not resolved. CDR1 and CDR2 (germline): SGHTA, FQGNSA. V was clipped by 1 base and J by 3 bases, with 10 bases between them. The CDR3 contains 15 residues. The CDR3, as DNA: TGTGCCAGCAGCTTAGGGGGAAAATACAATCAGCCCCAGCATTTT. It yields the protein CASSLGGKYNQPQHF.

The chain uses TRBV7-8 and TRBJ2-7, with 7 bases aligning to TRBD2. This CDR3 has 14 residues. Germline loops: CDR1 SGHVS, CDR2 FQNEAQ. With V trimmed by 7 bases and J by 7 bases, 13 bases remained unmatched. CDR3 DNA sequence: TGTGCCAGCACTCCGGGGAGGGAGCCAAAGGAGCAGTACTTC. This encodes CASTPGREPKEQYF.

Written as DNA, the CDR3 is TGTGCCAGCAGCTTAGGATGGGGGAACACTGAAGCTTTCTTT. The encoded protein is CASSLGWGNTEAFF. The chain links TRBV11-1 to TRBJ1-1; D is uncertain. In germline, CDR1 is SGHAT, CDR2 FQDESV (reference sequence). Trimming left V 1 base short and J 1 base short, with 7 bases between. CDR3 length: 14 amino acids.

The chain employs TRBV19 and TRBJ2-7; weak D call: TRBD2 (5 bases). Trimming took off 5 bases at V and 7 bases at J, with 12 bases between the two ends. The CDR3 is 12 residues long. The germline V gene has CDR1 LNHDA and CDR2 SQIVND (reference sequence). The chain's CDR3 is CASSLLSGEQYF. The CDR3 nucleotides read TGTGCCAGTAGTCTCCTCTCGGGGGAGCAGTACTTC.

The chain has TRBV4-3 and TRBJ2-5, with D tentatively TRBD1 (7 bases). The CDR3 consists of 14 residues. Deletions cut 1 base from V and 5 bases from J, with 11 bases between. Germline V gene data show CDR1 as LGHNA and CDR2 as YSLEER. DNA of the CDR3: TGCGCCAGCAGCCAAGCGACAGGGAGGGAGACCCAGTACTTC. Translation gives CASSQATGRETQYF.

The chain links TRBV7-3 to TRBJ2-1; maybe TRBD2 (5 bases). Trimming cost V 4 bases and J 7 bases, with 11 bases left between them. The length of the CDR3 is 13 residues. Germline V gene lookup returns CDR1 SGHTA and CDR2 FQGTGA. In DNA, the CDR3 is TGTGCCAGCAGCTCTCTCGAGGGAAATGAGCAGTTCTTC. Amino acid sequence: CASSSLEGNEQFF.

The chain couples TRBV7-9 to TRBJ1-5; D remains unclear. Germline CDR1 reads SEHNR; CDR2 reads FQNEAQ (reference sequence). The CDR3 loop spans 15 amino acids. V was clipped by 0 bases and J by 0 bases, with 6 bases between them. Written as DNA, the CDR3 is TGTGCCAGCAGCTTAGCAGGTAATAGCAATCAGCCCCAGCATTTT. Its protein is CASSLAGNSNQPQHF.

The chain is built from TRBV9 and TRBJ1-2; TRBD1 is a possible D gene (6 bases). Germline lookup yields CDR1 SGDLS and CDR2 YYNGEE. The CDR3 length is 14 residues. Trimming cost V 3 bases and J 8 bases, with 17 bases left between them. The CDR3 region has the DNA TGTGCCAGCAGCGCTAGGACAGTGATGACGGGCTACACCTTC. This encodes CASSARTVMTGYTF.

V gene TRBV6-6 combines with J gene TRBJ1-5; possible D gene TRBD1, 5 bases. The V end lost 3 bases, the J end lost 6 bases, and 15 bases lay between the germline ends. The length of the CDR3 is 15 residues. Per the germline V gene, CDR1 is MNHNY and CDR2 is SVGAGI (reference sequence). The CDR3 nucleotides are TGTGCCAGCAGTTATGAGTTCCAGGGAGGTCAGCCCCAGCATTTT. Its protein product is CASSYEFQGGQPQHF.

The CDR3 DNA reads as TGCAGTGCTAGACTACCTGGCAATGAGCAGTTCTTC. Residues: CSARLPGNEQFF. This chain connects TRBV20-1 to TRBJ2-1; D uncertain. This CDR3 has 12 residues. V was pared by 2 bases and J by 6 bases, with 8 bases between. Germline CDR1 reads DFQATT; CDR2 reads SNEGSKA (reference sequence).

The chain links TRBV18 to TRBJ2-7; perhaps D is TRBD1 or TRBD2 (5 bases each). Germline V lookup: CDR1 KGHSH, CDR2 LQKENI. Trimming cost V 6 bases and J 2 bases, with 14 bases left between them. This CDR3 has 14 amino acids. CDR3 nucleotides: TGTGCCAGCTCCTTTGAGGGGCTCCCCTACGAGCAGTACTTC. Translation: CASSFEGLPYEQYF.

This sequence joins TRBV19 and TRBJ2-3; TRBD2 might be the D (6 bases). Germline lookup yields CDR1 LNHDA and CDR2 SQIVND (reference sequence). The ends were cut back, 5 bases at V and 4 bases at J, with 10 bases in the middle. This CDR3 region has 13 residues. CDR3 bases: TGTGCCAGTAGTCGGCCGGGAGCAGATACGCAGTATTTT. Its protein is CASSRPGADTQYF.

This chain connects TRBV5-1 to TRBJ2-3; maybe TRBD2 (6 bases). Germline CDR1 and CDR2: SGHRS and YFSETQ. The CDR3 consists of 16 residues. V shed 4 bases and J shed 2 bases, with 17 bases lying between them. This CDR3 reads CASSATTSLSTDTQYF. CDR3 DNA sequence: TGCGCCAGCAGCGCGACGACTAGTCTCTCCACAGATACGCAGTATTTT.

The chain has TRBV5-1 and TRBJ1-1; 7 nucleotides agree with TRBD1. Trimming took 3 bases from V and 8 from J; bases not matched to a gene: 13. The CDR3 consists of 15 residues. Looked up from germline, CDR1 is SGHRS and CDR2 is YFSETQ. CDR3 residues: CASSWTHSGTAEAFF. CDR3 sequence (DNA): TGCGCCAGCAGCTGGACTCACTCCGGGACAGCAGAAGCTTTCTTT.

V usage is TRBV20-1 and J usage is TRBJ2-1; the match to TRBD2 covers 10 bases. The trim removed 6 bases at V and 7 bases at J, leaving 6 bases unmatched. Germline values: CDR1 DFQATT, CDR2 SNEGSKA (reference sequence). There are 13 residues in the CDR3. The DNA for the CDR3 is TGCAGTGCCTACCCGGGACTAGCGAATGAGCAGTTCTTC. This codes for CSAYPGLANEQFF.

The chain carries TRBV7-8 and TRBJ2-7; 9 bases align to TRBD1. In germline, CDR1 is SGHVS, CDR2 FQNEAQ. V was clipped by 5 bases and J by 5 bases; unmatched bases: 10. CDR3 length: 15 amino acids. CDR3 loop: CASSPRRDRVHEQYF. CDR3 nucleotides: TGTGCCAGCAGCCCCCGCCGGGACAGGGTCCACGAGCAGTACTTC.

The rearrangement links TRBV18 to TRBJ1-1; 8 nucleotides agree with TRBD1. This CDR3 contains 14 residues. V was clipped by 3 bases and J by 1 base; unmatched bases: 1. Per germline, CDR1 KGHSH and CDR2 LQKENI. The CDR3 loop is CASSPGQGNTEAFF. For the CDR3, the DNA is TGTGCCAGCTCACCCGGACAGGGGAACACTGAAGCTTTCTTT.

The chain carries TRBV14 and TRBJ1-2; D call uncertain. The CDR3 is 12 amino acids. Germline assignment: CDR1 SGHDN and CDR2 FVKESK. V lost 1 base to trimming and J lost 8 bases, with 8 bases between them. CDR3 bases: TGTGCCAGCAGCCAAGCCTCGGAGGGCTACACCTTC. Its translation: CASSQASEGYTF.

The chain recombines TRBV7-2 with TRBJ1-1; D is perhaps TRBD1 (5 bases). Germline values: CDR1 SGHTA, CDR2 FQGNSA. The CDR3 contains 13 residues. The V end lost 5 bases, the J end lost 3 bases, and 10 bases lay between the germline ends. The DNA of the CDR3 is TGTGCCAGCAGCCGGGACCTCTACACTGAAGCTTTCTTT. It yields the protein CASSRDLYTEAFF.

The rearrangement joins TRBV29-1 to TRBJ2-1, with 8 bases that match TRBD2. The V and J ends lost 4 bases and 7 bases, in that order; junction bases with no gene match: 6. Germline CDR1 reads SQVTM; CDR2 reads ANQGSEA. This CDR3 is built from 13 residues. The CDR3 DNA sequence: TGCAGCGTTGGGGTAGCGGGGCGTAATGAGCAGTTCTTC. This translates into CSVGVAGRNEQFF.

V gene TRBV12-3 or TRBV12-4 combines with J gene TRBJ2-1, with a weak D call TRBD2 (5 bases). Trimming left V 6 bases short and J 0 bases short, with 15 bases between. The CDR3 extends over 16 amino acids. CDR3 in amino acids: CASSPEALSSYNEQFF. In DNA, the CDR3 is TGTGCCAGCAGCCCGGAGGCTCTAAGCTCCTACAATGAGCAGTTCTTC.

The chain joins TRBV5-1 to TRBJ2-7; the D gene could be TRBD1 or TRBD2 (5 bases each). The CDR3 runs 13 residues. Germline CDR1 and CDR2: SGHRS and YFSETQ. V dropped 5 bases and J dropped 3 bases, with 12 bases sitting between them. In DNA form, the CDR3 reads TGCGCCAGCAGAGTGGGGACCCTCTACGAGCAGTACTTC. Residues: CASRVGTLYEQYF.

This clonotype was observed a single time. The chain joins TRBV12-3 or TRBV12-4 to TRBJ1-1; no clear D. Trimming removed 5 bases from V and 1 base from J, with 11 bases in between. CDR3 length: 14 amino acids. CDR3 nucleotides: TGTGCCAGCAGTCCGGACGGGAGGAACACTGAAGCTTTCTTT. Translating gives CASSPDGRNTEAFF.

This clonotype was recorded a few times. This sequence joins TRBV6-1 and TRBJ1-2; D call uncertain. Germline values: CDR1 MNHNS, CDR2 SASEGT. V lost 8 bases to trimming and J lost 0 bases, with 16 bases between them. The length of the CDR3 is 15 residues. CDR3 sequence reads: CASRSGLEANYGYTF. In DNA form, the CDR3 reads TGTGCCAGCCGCTCTGGGCTCGAAGCTAACTATGGCTACACCTTC.

V is TRBV12-2 and J is TRBJ1-6. TRBV12-2 is shown as a pseudogene. The CDR3 sequence is 15 residues long. The CDR3 sequence: CASRRIGGYNSPLHF. DNA for the CDR3: TGTGCAAGTCGCCGAATCGGAGGATATAATTCACCCCTCCACTTT.

The chain has TRBV9 and TRBJ2-1; 7 bases line up with TRBD2. The V gene end was trimmed by 0 bases and the J gene end by 3 bases; junction bases not matched to a gene: 6. CDR1 is SGDLS and CDR2 is YYNGEE in the germline V gene. The CDR3 covers 16 residues. CDR3 in DNA: TGTGCCAGCAGCGTAGGAGGTCTAGCGGTCTACAATGAGCAGTTCTTC. Residues: CASSVGGLAVYNEQFF. Looking up the rest from reference TRBV9 and TRBJ2-1 gives the full variable domain: DSGVTQTPKHLITATGQRVTLRCSPRSGDLSVYWYQQSLDQGLQFLIQYYNGEERAKGNILERFSAQQFPDLHSELNLSSLELGDSALYFCASSVGGLAVYNEQFFGPGTRLTVL.

The rearrangement links TRBV20-1 to TRBJ1-1; 10 bases are a match to TRBD1. The germline CDR1 and CDR2 sequences are DFQATT and SNEGSKA (reference sequence). Losses at the gene ends were 3 bases for V and 7 bases for J; bases not matched to a gene: 11. The CDR3 length is 15 residues. DNA for the CDR3: TGCAGTGCTAGGACAGGGGGCGAAGGCGTATATGAAGCTTTCTTT. It codes for CSARTGGEGVYEAFF.

The chain links TRBV3-1 to TRBJ2-5; D is possibly TRBD2 (5 bases). CDR3 length equals 16 residues. Germline V gene data show CDR1 as LGHDT and CDR2 as YNNKEL (reference sequence). V lost 4 bases, J lost 3 bases, and 18 bases lay in between. CDR3 protein: CASSRNPMTKKETQYF. In DNA form, the CDR3 reads TGTGCCAGCAGCCGAAATCCGATGACTAAAAAAGAGACCCAGTACTTC.

This chain links TRBV10-3 with TRBJ2-7; 9 positions agree with TRBD1. The CDR3 covers 12 residues. The junction had 4 bases not matched to a gene; V was cut back by 6 bases and J by 7 bases. In germline, CDR1 is ENHRY, CDR2 SYGVKD. Here the CDR3 DNA reads TGTGCCATCAGACGGACAGGGGTGGAGCAGTACTTC. It encodes CAIRRTGVEQYF.

The chain recombines TRBV18 with TRBJ1-2; D remains unclear. Germline-derived CDR1 and CDR2 are KGHSH and LQKENI. The V end was cut by 6 bases, the J end by 5 bases, with 16 bases between. The CDR3 is 14 residues long. This chain's CDR3 is CASSRNGGDYGYTF. The DNA for the CDR3 is TGTGCCAGCTCCCGCAACGGCGGAGATTATGGCTACACCTTC.